This T cell receptor (beta chain) was sequenced during a study of tumor-infiltrating lymphocytes in primary liver carcinoma. Study-wide points: Less overlap was seen in tumor-adjacent and tumor-blood pairs than in tumor region pairs.

Concerning this clonotype itself: Antigen specificity is unknown. One junction end does not reproduce the germline sequence, and a read error may be involved.

Co-extracted RNA and DNA came from roughly 20-30 mg of unsorted bulk tissue. Uniformly, tumor samples exhibited a viable tumor cell fraction exceeding 85%. The investigators made TCR beta cDNA from roughly 0.55 ug total RNA, using a constant-region primer. Employing slightly modified ARM-PCR, three nested multiplex PCR rounds were run, and these gave rise to the TCR beta libraries. The two initial PCR rounds, approximately 10 cycles each, used TRBV1-TRBV30 forward and C-beta reverse primers. TCRdb called the multiplex PCR reads again in MiXCR, with one record for every CDR3 protein. The table lists roughly 55,000 distinct CDR3 sequences, less than 75% of them singletons, with 55% to 70% in the top ten. This CDR3 is 15 amino acids long. Germline V CDR1 and CDR2: SQVTM, ANQGSEA.

This TCR was sampled from a man in his forties with primary liver carcinoma and hepatitis B virus infection. This rearrangement joins TRBV29-1 to TRBJ2-5, with 12 bases matching TRBD1. The sequenced sample consisted of liver tumor tissue from sampling region 2. Indicated subset: tumor region T2, inferior pole. The CDR3 spells CGVEGDRGRSETQYF. The CDR3 DNA sequence: TGCGGCGTTGAAGGGGACAGGGGGCGTTCAGAGACCCAGTACTTC.